The rows below give T cell receptor beta chains drawn from one sample of a study of blood T cells in healthy people across ages. TCRdb re-called the 5' RACE reads through MiXCR, storing one row per CDR3 protein. The profile covers 1.4 million to 1.5 million distinct CDR3 sequences, with 42% appearing a single time and around 8% taken by the ten largest. Specimen: blood. The receptors derive from a woman between 18 and 29 years old in good health. CDR3s include the opening cysteine and the closing phenylalanine or tryptophan. Fields, in order: D gene, clone size, V gene, J gene, CDR3 DNA, CDR3 protein. A D gene is named only where the DNA matches it firmly. Clone size appears in some rows only: once, few, many, or a class for an expanded clone.

NA	NA	TRBV6-6	TRBJ2-1	TGTGCCAGCAGTTACCCCGGACTTCCATCCTACAATGAGCAGTTCTTC	CASSYPGLPSYNEQFF
TRBD2	NA	TRBV7-8	TRBJ2-4	TGTGCCAGCCGGATAAAGGGACTAGCGGACAATGAGCAGTACTTC	CASRIKGLADNEQYF
NA	NA	TRBV5-1	TRBJ2-7	TGCGCCAGCAGCTTGGGGCAGGCCTCCTACAATGAGCAGTACTTC	CASSLGQASYNEQYF
NA	NA	TRBV29-1	TRBJ2-1	TGCAGCGCCTCGCCGCCCAGGGAGCAGTTCTTC	CSASPPREQFF
NA	few	TRBV2	TRBJ1-2	TGTGCCAGCAGTGAACAGGAGACCGGCGGCTACACCTTC	CASSEQETGGYTF
NA	few	TRBV20-1	TRBJ1-2	TGCAGTGCTACCACCAGCGCCGGGGGGCGTTGGGGCTACACCTTC	CSATTSAGGRWGYTF
NA	once	TRBV18	TRBJ2-7	TGTGCCAGCTCACCGAGACAGGAATACGAGCAGTACTTC	CASSPRQEYEQYF
NA	NA	TRBV12-3/TRBV12-4	TRBJ2-3	TGTGCCAGCAGTTTAGCGGGAGTGTTAGATACGCAGTATTTT	CASSLAGVLDTQYF
TRBD1	few	TRBV14	TRBJ2-1	TGTGCCAGCAGCCATTCCGGGACAGGGACCTACAATGAGCAGTTCTTC	CASSHSGTGTYNEQFF
TRBD1	NA	TRBV12-3/TRBV12-4	TRBJ2-3	TGTGCCAGCAGTAACCTAGAGGGGGCCCCAGATACGCAGTATTTT	CASSNLEGAPDTQYF
TRBD1	few	TRBV12-3/TRBV12-4	TRBJ1-2	TGTGCCAGCAGTCCGGGGACAGTCGCAGCTAACTATGGCTACACCTTC	CASSPGTVAANYGYTF
NA	NA	TRBV20-1	TRBJ2-1	TGCAGTGCTAGAGGTCCCTGGAGGGAGCGGTCCTACAATGAGCAGTTCTTC	CSARGPWRERSYNEQFF
NA	few	TRBV6-1	TRBJ2-3	TGTGCCAGCAGTGGGAGGGGCGTCGTCCCAGATACGCAGTATTTT	CASSGRGVVPDTQYF
TRBD2	few	TRBV20-1	TRBJ2-1	TGCAGTGCTAGTCCCGGGACTAGCGTTGCTGAGCAGTTCTTC	CSASPGTSVAEQFF
TRBD2	NA	TRBV10-3	TRBJ2-3	TGTGCCACCAAGACTAGCGGGAGGATTGATACGCGGTATTTT	CATKTSGRIDTRYF
TRBD1	NA	TRBV2	TRBJ2-2	TGTGCCAGCCAGGGACAGCCGAACACCGGGGAGCTGTTTTTT	CASQGQPNTGELFF
NA	NA	TRBV11-2	TRBJ1-2	TGTGCCAGCAGCTTATGGGCCCCGGGACCCTTCAACTATGGCTACACCTTC	CASSLWAPGPFNYGYTF
NA	once	TRBV12-3/TRBV12-4	TRBJ1-2	TGTGCCAGCACCAACCCCGACTCCGGCTACACCTTC	CASTNPDSGYTF
TRBD1	few	TRBV15	TRBJ2-7	TGTGCCACCAGCAGGGACAGGGATCGTGAGCAGTACTTC	CATSRDRDREQYF
NA	NA	TRBV4-1	TRBJ1-1	TGCGCCAGCAGCCAAGGCCGGATGAACACTGAAGCTTTCTTT	CASSQGRMNTEAFF
NA	NA	TRBV12-3/TRBV12-4	TRBJ2-5	TGTGCCAGCAGTTCGGCAGGGAGGCCACGGCAGTACTTC	CASSSAGRPRQYF
NA	NA	TRBV9	TRBJ1-1	TGTGCCAGCAGCGACCCCCGGGGAGGAGTGAACACTGAAGCTTTCTTT	CASSDPRGGVNTEAFF
TRBD2	NA	TRBV20-1	TRBJ2-5	TGCAGTGCTAGATTGCGGGGGGGGGTCGACGAGACCCAGTACTTC	CSARLRGGVDETQYF
NA	few	TRBV6-6	TRBJ2-5	TGTGCCAGCAGTTACGTTAAACGTGAGACCCAGTACTTC	CASSYVKRETQYF
NA	NA	TRBV6-5	TRBJ2-7	TGTGCCAGCAGTTACTGGGGCAGGGAAGGAAACGAGCAGTACTTC	CASSYWGREGNEQYF
TRBD2	NA	TRBV9	TRBJ2-7	TGTGCCAGCAGCTCCACTAGCGGGACGAAACGCACCTACAATGAGCAGTACTTC	CASSSTSGTKRTYNEQYF
TRBD1	few	TRBV27	TRBJ1-2	TGTGCCAGCAGTCCGACTCCAGGGGGGGGGTATGGCTACACCTTC	CASSPTPGGGYGYTF
TRBD2	NA	TRBV28	TRBJ2-5	TGTGCCAGCAGTTTTCTCAGCGGGGCAGGGAGGCAAGAGACCCAGTACTTC	CASSFLSGAGRQETQYF
NA	NA	TRBV7-2	TRBJ1-4	TGTGCCAGCAGCCCGGGACTGGGTAATGAAAAACTGTTTTTT	CASSPGLGNEKLFF
TRBD2	NA	TRBV10-2	TRBJ2-1	TGCGCCAGCAGTGAGTCGATTAGCGGGATAACCCGAAATGAGCAGTTCTTC	CASSESISGITRNEQFF
TRBD2	few	TRBV7-2	TRBJ2-7	TGTGCCAGCAGCCCCGGACTAGCGGAGTACTACGAGCAGTACTTC	CASSPGLAEYYEQYF
NA	NA	TRBV6-2/TRBV6-3	TRBJ2-1	TGTGCCAGCAACGGCCTAGCCGGCTACAATGAGCAGTTCTTC	CASNGLAGYNEQFF
TRBD2	NA	TRBV6-5	TRBJ2-7	TGTGCCAGCAGTTCAAGGACTAGCGGGATTGGAGTCTACGAGCAGTACTTC	CASSSRTSGIGVYEQYF
NA	few	TRBV5-1	TRBJ2-1	TGCGCCAGCAGCTTCATGGGGGAAGGGGCGTACAATGAGCAGTTCTTC	CASSFMGEGAYNEQFF
TRBD2	NA	TRBV12-3/TRBV12-4	TRBJ2-3	TGTGCCAGCAGTTCACGGACTAGCGTGACCACAGATACGCAGTATTTT	CASSSRTSVTTDTQYF
NA	NA	TRBV12-3/TRBV12-4	TRBJ2-7	TGTGCCAGCAGTTTAGCGACAGGCTACTCCTACGAGCAGTACTTC	CASSLATGYSYEQYF
NA	few	TRBV27	TRBJ2-7	TGTGCCAGCAGTTTCCGACAGGACTTCGAGCAGTACTTC	CASSFRQDFEQYF
TRBD1	few	TRBV11-2	TRBJ2-2	TGTGCCAGCAGCTTAGAACGCCGGGACAGGGTCGGCGGGGAGCTGTTTTTT	CASSLERRDRVGGELFF
TRBD1	NA	TRBV7-9	TRBJ2-5	TGTGCCAGCAGCCCCGACAGGGGGGTGAGAGAGACCCAGTACTTC	CASSPDRGVRETQYF
NA	NA	TRBV29-1	TRBJ2-2	TGCAGCGTCCACCTTCGGACAGCCAACACCGGGGAGCTGTTTTTT	CSVHLRTANTGELFF
NA	NA	TRBV5-1	TRBJ2-2	TGCGCCAGCCGGTGGAGAGGGGATCTGGGGAACACCGGGGAGCTGTTTTTT	CASRWRGDLGNTGELFF
NA	NA	TRBV15	TRBJ2-7	TGTGCCACCAGCAGAGGGGCGGAGCTGTCCTACGAGCAGTACTTC	CATSRGAELSYEQYF